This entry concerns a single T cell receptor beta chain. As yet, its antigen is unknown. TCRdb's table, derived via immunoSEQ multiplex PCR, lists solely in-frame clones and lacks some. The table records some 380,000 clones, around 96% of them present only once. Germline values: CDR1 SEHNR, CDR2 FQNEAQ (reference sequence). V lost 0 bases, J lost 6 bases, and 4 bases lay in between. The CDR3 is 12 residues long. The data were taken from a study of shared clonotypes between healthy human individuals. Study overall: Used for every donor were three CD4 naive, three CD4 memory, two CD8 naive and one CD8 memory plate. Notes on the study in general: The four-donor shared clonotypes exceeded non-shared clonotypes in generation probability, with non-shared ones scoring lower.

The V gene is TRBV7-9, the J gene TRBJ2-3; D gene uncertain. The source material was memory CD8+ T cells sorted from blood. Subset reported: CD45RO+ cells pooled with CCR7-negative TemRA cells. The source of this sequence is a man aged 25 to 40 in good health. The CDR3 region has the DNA TGTGCCAGCAGCTTAGCGGTGGATACGCAGTATTTT. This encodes CASSLAVDTQYF.